Listed below are T cell receptor beta chains from one sample, sequenced in a study of OX40 agonist ivuxolimab in advanced cancers. TCRdb's copy holds only in-frame clones and misses some; the assay was immunoSEQ multiplex PCR. In the table there are around 70,000 clones, about 89% of which are singletons. The sample consisted of CD4+ or CD8+ T cells sorted from blood, taken in a trial of the OX40 agonist ivuxolimab. These receptors were taken from an adult with an advanced solid tumor such as melanoma, head and neck, liver or kidney cancer. The CDR3 runs from the conserved cysteine through the conserved F or W. The order of the fields is J gene, V gene, CDR3 protein.

J: TRBJ1-1
V: TRBV6-5
CDR3: CATIEGGTTEAFF

J: TRBJ1-1
V: TRBV19
CDR3: CASSSSGPDTEAFF

J: TRBJ1-2
V: TRBV27
CDR3: CASSPASGSYVYGYTF

J: TRBJ2-7
V: TRBV7-9
CDR3: CASSEPGLDEQYF

J: TRBJ2-1
V: TRBV19
CDR3: CASSIASGAYNEQFF

J: TRBJ1-5
V: TRBV27
CDR3: CASSYRGSSQPQHF

J: TRBJ1-1
V: TRBV7-2
CDR3: CASSQFLNTEAFF

J: TRBJ2-2
V: TRBV9
CDR3: CASSVGLAAANTGELFF

J: TRBJ2-7
V: TRBV30
CDR3: CAWRRGDLTYEQYF

J: TRBJ1-1
V: TRBV7-9
CDR3: CASSLDPRAKWAFF

J: TRBJ2-1
V: TRBV4-3
CDR3: CASSQDAIAGGPYNEQFF

J: TRBJ2-7
V: TRBV13
CDR3: CASSIQGSYEQYF

J: TRBJ2-7
V: TRBV6-6
CDR3: CASIDSGAEQYF

J: TRBJ2-7
V: TRBV9
CDR3: CASSLDGNSPEQYF

J: TRBJ2-7
V: TRBV9
CDR3: CASSVGQTSYEQYF

J: TRBJ2-1
V: TRBV5-4
CDR3: CASSLVYNEQFF

J: TRBJ2-5
V: TRBV7-7
CDR3: CASSLALAGGNQETQYF

J: TRBJ2-7
V: TRBV27
CDR3: CASSLQGTIYEQYF

J: TRBJ2-7
V: TRBV15
CDR3: CATSPITGNYEQYF

J: TRBJ2-3
V: TRBV30
CDR3: CARRGSPPTDTQYF